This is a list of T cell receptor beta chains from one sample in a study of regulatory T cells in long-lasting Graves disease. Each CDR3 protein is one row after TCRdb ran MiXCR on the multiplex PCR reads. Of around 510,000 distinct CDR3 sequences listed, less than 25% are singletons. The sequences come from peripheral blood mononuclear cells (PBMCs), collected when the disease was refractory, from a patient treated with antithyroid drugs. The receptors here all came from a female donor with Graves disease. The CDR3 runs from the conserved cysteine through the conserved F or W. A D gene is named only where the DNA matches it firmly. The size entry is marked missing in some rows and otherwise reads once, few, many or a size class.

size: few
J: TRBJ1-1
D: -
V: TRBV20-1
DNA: TGCAGTGCCCGACAGCGGGGCACTGAAGCTTTCTTT
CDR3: CSARQRGTEAFF

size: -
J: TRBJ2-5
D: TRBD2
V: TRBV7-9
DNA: TGTGCCAGCAGCCGGACGGGACTAGCGGGAGATGAGACCCAGTACTTC
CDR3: CASSRTGLAGDETQYF

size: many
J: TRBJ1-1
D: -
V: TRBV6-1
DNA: TGTGCCAGCAGAGCCATTCTTGTTCTTCGGTTCCAGTATGAAGCTTTCTTT
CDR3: CASRAILVLRFQYEAFF

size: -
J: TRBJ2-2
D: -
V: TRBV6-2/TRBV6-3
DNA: TGTGCCAGCAGTTCTTGGGGTCCTCTGAACACCGGGGAGCTGTTTTTT
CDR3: CASSSWGPLNTGELFF

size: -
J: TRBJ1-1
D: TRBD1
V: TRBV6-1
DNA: TGTGCCAGCAGTGACCTTCCGGGACAGTCTCGGGGTGGAACTGAAGCTTTCTTT
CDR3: CASSDLPGQSRGGTEAFF

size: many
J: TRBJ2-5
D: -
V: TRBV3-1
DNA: TGTGCCAGCAGCCAATTCGGCGGGATAGGCCAAGAGACCCAGTACTTC
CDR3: CASSQFGGIGQETQYF

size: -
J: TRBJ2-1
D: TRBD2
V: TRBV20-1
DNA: TGCAGTGCTAGAGATGGCGGGGGGGCCGGGGATGAGCAGTTCTTC
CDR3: CSARDGGGAGDEQFF

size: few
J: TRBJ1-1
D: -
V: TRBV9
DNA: TGTGCCAGCAGCGGGTCGGGGAACACTGAAGCTTTCTTT
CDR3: CASSGSGNTEAFF

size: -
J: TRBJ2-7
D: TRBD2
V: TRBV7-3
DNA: TGTGCCAGCAGCTTAAGGGGAAGACTAGCGGACGAGCAGTACTTC
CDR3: CASSLRGRLADEQYF

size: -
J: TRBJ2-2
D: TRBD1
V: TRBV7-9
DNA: TGTGCCAGCAGCTTAGCCCTGGGACAGGGGACCGGGGAGCTGTTTTTT
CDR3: CASSLALGQGTGELFF

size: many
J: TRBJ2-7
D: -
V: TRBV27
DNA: TGTGCCAGCAGTTTATCGCGAAACAGTTGGACGACCTACGAGCAGTACTTC
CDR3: CASSLSRNSWTTYEQYF

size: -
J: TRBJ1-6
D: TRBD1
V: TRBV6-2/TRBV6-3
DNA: TGTGCCAGCAGCCCCACCGGACAGGGGGCCAACAATTCACCCCTCCACTTT
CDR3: CASSPTGQGANNSPLHF

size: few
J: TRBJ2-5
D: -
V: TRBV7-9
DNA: TGTGCCAGCAGCCCGACCAGGACCGGGACCCAGTACTTC
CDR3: CASSPTRTGTQYF

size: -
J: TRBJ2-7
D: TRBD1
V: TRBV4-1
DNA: TGCGCCAGCAGCCAAGTGGGACAGGGGGCCTACGAGCAGTACTTC
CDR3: CASSQVGQGAYEQYF

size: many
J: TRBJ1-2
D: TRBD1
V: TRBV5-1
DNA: TGCGCCAGCAGCCCGATACACCCGGGACAGGGGGATGGCTACACCTTC
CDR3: CASSPIHPGQGDGYTF

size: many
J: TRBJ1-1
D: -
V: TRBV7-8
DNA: TGTGCCAGCAGCTTAGCTGGACGGGTGAACACTGAAGCTTTCTTT
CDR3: CASSLAGRVNTEAFF

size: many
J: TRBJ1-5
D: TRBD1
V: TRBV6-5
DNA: TGTGCCAGCAGTTACTCGAGAGGGGGCAGCAATCAGCCCCAGCATTTT
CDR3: CASSYSRGGSNQPQHF

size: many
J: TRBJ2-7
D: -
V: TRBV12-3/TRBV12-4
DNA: TGTGCCAGCAGTTATGGGCTAGCCTTCTCCTACGAGCAGTACTTC
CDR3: CASSYGLAFSYEQYF

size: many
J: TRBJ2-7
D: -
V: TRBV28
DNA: TGTGCCAGCAGTTGGGACGAATACGAGCAGTACTTC
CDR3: CASSWDEYEQYF

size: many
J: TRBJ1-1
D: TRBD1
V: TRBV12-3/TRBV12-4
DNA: TGTGCCAGCGCGATTGGGACAGCTCCAACTGAAGCTTTCTTT
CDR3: CASAIGTAPTEAFF

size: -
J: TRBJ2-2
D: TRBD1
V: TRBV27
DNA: TGTGCCAGCAGTCCGGGACAGGGGTTCTCCTTCAACACCGGGGAGCCGTTTTTT
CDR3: CASSPGQGFSFNTGEPFF

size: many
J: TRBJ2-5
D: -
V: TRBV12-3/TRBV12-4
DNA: TGTGCCAGCAGTTTAAGTGGGGGTCTCGCGTTCGGCGGGGTCCAAGAGACCCAGTACTTC
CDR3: CASSLSGGLAFGGVQETQYF

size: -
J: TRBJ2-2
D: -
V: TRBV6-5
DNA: TGTGCCAGCAGTTACTCCCCGAGGGCCGGGGAGCTGTTTTTT
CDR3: CASSYSPRAGELFF